This TCR beta chain came from a study of T cell responses to AZD1222 COVID-19 vaccine. Repertoires were generated with immunoSEQ multiplex PCR, while TCRdb's copy carries only in-frame clones and drops some. The table lists some 80,000 clones, about 87% of them singletons. Unmatched junction bases numbered 13, after V lost 6 bases and J lost 2 bases. Germline CDR1 is SEHNR and CDR2 is FQNEAQ (reference sequence). The CDR3 totals 16 residues. V is TRBV7-9 and J is TRBJ2-7; 7 bases align to TRBD1. This TCR was recovered from an adult who received the MenACWY meningococcal vaccine as a control. The source material was peripheral blood, sampled 28 days after the second dose of the MenACWY control vaccine. DNA for the CDR3: TGTGCCAGCAGTCAGGGGGTGGCGGTTCCGGCCTACGAGCAGTACTTC. Protein sequence: CASSQGVAVPAYEQYF.